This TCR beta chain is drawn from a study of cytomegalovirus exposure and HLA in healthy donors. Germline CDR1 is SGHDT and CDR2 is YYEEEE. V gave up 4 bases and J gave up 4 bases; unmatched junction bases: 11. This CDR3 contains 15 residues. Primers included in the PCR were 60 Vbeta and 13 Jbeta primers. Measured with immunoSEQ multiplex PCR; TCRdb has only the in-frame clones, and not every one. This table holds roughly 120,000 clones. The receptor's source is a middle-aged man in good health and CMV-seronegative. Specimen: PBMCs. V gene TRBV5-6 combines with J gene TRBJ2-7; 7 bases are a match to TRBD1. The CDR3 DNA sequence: TGTGCCAGCAGCCTTGAAATGACAGGGCTGTACGAGCAGTACTTC. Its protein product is CASSLEMTGLYEQYF.